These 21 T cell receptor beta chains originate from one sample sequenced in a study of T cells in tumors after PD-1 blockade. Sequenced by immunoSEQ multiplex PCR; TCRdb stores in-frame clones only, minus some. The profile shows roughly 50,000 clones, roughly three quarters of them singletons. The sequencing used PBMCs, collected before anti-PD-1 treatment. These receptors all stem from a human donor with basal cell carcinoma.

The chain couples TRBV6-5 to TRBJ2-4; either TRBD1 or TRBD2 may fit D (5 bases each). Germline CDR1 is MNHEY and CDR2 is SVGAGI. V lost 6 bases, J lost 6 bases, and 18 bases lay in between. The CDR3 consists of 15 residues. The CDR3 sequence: CASSRTGTGLNIQYF. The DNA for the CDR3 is TGTGCCAGCAGCCGGACCGGGACGGGCTTAAACATTCAGTACTTC.

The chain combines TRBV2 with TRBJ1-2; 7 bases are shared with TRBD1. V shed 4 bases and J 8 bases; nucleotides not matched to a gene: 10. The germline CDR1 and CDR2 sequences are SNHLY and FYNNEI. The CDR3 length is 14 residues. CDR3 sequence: CASSGAGTERGYTF. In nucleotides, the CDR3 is TGTGCCAGCAGTGGAGCCGGGACAGAGAGGGGCTACACCTTC.

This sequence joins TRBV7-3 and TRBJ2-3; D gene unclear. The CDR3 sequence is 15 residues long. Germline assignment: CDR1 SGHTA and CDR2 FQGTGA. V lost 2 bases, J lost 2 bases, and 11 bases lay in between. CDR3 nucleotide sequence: TGTGCCAGCAGCTTAGGGTTGCAAGACACAGATACGCAGTATTTT. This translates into CASSLGLQDTDTQYF.

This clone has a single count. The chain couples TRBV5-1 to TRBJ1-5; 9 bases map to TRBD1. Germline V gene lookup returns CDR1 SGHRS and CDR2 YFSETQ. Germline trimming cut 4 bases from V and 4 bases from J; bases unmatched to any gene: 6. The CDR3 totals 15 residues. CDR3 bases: TGCGCCAGCAGCGCAGGCGACAGGGGGAATCAGCCCCAGCATTTT. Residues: CASSAGDRGNQPQHF.

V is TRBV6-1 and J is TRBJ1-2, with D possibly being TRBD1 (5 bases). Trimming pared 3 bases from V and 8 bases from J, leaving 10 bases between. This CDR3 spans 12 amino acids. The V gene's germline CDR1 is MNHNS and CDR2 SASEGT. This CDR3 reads CASSDRQTGYTF. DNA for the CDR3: TGTGCCAGCAGTGATAGACAGACGGGCTACACCTTC.

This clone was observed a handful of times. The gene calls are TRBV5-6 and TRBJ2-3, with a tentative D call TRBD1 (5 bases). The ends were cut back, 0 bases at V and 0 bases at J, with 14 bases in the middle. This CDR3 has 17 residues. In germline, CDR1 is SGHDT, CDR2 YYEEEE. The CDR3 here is CASSLAGFQGSTDTQYF. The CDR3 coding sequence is TGTGCCAGCAGCTTGGCCGGGTTCCAGGGTAGCACAGATACGCAGTATTTT.

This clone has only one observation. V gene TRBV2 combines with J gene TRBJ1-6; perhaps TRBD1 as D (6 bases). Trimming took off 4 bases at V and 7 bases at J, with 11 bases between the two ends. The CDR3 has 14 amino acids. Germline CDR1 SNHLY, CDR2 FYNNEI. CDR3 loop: CASSVETGNSPLHF. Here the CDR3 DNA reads TGTGCCAGCAGTGTCGAGACAGGAAATTCACCCCTCCACTTT.

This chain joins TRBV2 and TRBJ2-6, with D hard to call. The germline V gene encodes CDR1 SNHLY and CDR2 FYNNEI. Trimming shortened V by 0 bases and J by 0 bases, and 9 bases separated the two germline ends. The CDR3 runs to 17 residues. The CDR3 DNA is TGTGCCAGCAGTGAAGCGGTCCGGTACTCTGGGGCCAACGTCCTGACTTTC. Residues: CASSEAVRYSGANVLTF.

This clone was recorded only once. CDR3 sequence (DNA): TGTGCCAGCAACTCTCTGGACAGGGCTAATTCACCCCTCCACTTT. The encoded protein is CASNSLDRANSPLHF. The chain links TRBV6-5 to TRBJ1-6; 8 positions match TRBD1. The CDR3 has 15 amino acids. Unmatched junction bases numbered 8, after V lost 7 bases and J lost 6 bases. Germline lookup yields CDR1 MNHEY and CDR2 SVGAGI.

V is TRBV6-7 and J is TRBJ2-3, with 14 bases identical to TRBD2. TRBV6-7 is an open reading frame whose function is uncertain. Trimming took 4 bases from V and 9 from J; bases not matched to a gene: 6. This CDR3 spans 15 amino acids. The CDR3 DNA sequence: TGTGCCAGCAGTTCACCGAGACTAGCGGGGGGGACGCAGTATTTT. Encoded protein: CASSSPRLAGGTQYF.

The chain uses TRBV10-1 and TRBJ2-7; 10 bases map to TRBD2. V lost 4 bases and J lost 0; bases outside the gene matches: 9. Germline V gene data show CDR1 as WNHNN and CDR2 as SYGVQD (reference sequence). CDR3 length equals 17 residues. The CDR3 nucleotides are TGCGCCAGCAGTGCCTCTAGTCCTAGCGGGAGCTCCTACGAGCAGTACTTC. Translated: CASSASSPSGSSYEQYF.

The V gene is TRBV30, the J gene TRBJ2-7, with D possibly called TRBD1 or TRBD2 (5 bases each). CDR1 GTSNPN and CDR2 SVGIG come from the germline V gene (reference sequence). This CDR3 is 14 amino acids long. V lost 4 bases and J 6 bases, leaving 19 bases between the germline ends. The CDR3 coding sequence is TGTGCCTGGACTCGTTGGGACCCCCCGGGCGAGCAGTACTTC. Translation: CAWTRWDPPGEQYF.

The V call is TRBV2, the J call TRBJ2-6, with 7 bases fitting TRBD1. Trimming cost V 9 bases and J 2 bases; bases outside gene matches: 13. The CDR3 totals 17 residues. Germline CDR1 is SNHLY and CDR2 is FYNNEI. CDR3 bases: TGTGCCAGTCTCCGGGACAGACCTTACACTGGGGCCAACGTCCTGACTTTC. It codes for CASLRDRPYTGANVLTF.

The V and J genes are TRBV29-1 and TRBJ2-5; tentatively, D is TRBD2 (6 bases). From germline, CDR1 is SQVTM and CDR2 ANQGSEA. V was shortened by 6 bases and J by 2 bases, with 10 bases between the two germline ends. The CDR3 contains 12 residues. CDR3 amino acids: CSVRRGQETQYF. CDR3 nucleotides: TGCAGCGTACGCCGGGGGCAAGAGACCCAGTACTTC.

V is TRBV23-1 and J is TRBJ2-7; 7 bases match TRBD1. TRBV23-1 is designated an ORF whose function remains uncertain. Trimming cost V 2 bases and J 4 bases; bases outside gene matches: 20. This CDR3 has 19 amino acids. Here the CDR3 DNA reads TGCGCCAGCAGTCAACTTAAGAGCGGACGGACAGGCCGATTTTACGAGCAGTACTTC. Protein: CASSQLKSGRTGRFYEQYF.

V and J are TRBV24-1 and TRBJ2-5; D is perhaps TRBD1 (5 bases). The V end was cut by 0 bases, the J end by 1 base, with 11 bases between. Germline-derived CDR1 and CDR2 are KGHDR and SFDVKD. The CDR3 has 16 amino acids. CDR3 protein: CATSDLQQDRQETQYF. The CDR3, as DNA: TGTGCCACCAGTGATTTGCAACAGGACCGCCAAGAGACCCAGTACTTC.

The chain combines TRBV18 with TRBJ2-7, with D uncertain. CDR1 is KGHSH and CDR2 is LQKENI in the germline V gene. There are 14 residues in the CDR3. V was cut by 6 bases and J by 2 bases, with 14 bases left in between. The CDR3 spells CASSLESGTYEQYF. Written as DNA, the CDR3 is TGTGCCAGCTCCCTGGAATCAGGAACCTACGAGCAGTACTTC.

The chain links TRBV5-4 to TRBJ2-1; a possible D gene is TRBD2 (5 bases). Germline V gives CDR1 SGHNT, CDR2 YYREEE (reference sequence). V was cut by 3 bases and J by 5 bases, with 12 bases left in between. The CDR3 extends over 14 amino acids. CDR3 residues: CASSSSTADNEQFF. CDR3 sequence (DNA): TGTGCCAGCAGCTCCAGTACAGCGGACAATGAGCAGTTCTTC.

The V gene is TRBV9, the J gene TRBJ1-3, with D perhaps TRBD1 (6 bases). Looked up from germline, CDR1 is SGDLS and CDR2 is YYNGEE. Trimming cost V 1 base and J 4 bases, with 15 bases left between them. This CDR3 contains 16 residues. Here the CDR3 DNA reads TGTGCCAGCAGCGTACATTCGGGGGCGCGAGGAAACACCATATATTTT. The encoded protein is CASSVHSGARGNTIYF.

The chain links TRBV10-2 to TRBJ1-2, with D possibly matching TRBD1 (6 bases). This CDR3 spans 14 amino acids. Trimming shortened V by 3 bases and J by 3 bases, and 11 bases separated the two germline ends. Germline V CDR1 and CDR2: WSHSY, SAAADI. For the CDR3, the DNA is TGCGCCAGCAGTGACTACAGGGTTTACTATGGCTACACCTTC. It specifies CASSDYRVYYGYTF.

The CDR3 DNA sequence: TGTGCCAGCTCACGAGGGGCCGCCTACGAGCAGTACTTC. Translated: CASSRGAAYEQYF. The chain carries TRBV18 and TRBJ2-7, with D perhaps being TRBD1 or TRBD2 (5 bases each). This CDR3 has 13 residues. Trimming removed 4 bases from V and 2 bases from J, with 9 bases in between. The germline V gene has CDR1 KGHSH and CDR2 LQKENI.